A selection of T cell receptor beta chains follows, all from one sample in a study of T cells after yellow fever vaccination. TCRdb analysed the 5' RACE reads with MiXCR anew, one entry per CDR3 protein. The sample shows approximately 31,000 distinct CDR3 sequences, over 9.5% of them seen only once. Sequencing used PBMCs, either bulk or a sorted T-cell subset (CD4+, CD8+, memory, or dextramer-sorted; not recorded which), obtained around 16 days after the first yellow fever vaccination. The receptors were sampled from a man aged 18-30 years who received the YFV17D yellow fever vaccine. CDR3s include the opening cysteine and the closing phenylalanine or tryptophan. D genes are given only for firm matches. A clone size is listed for some rows: how often the clone was seen (once, few, many), or a class if it is expanded.

many | TRBJ1-4 | TRBV20-1 | . | TGCAGTGCCGCAGGTGTCTCGTATGAAAAACTGTTTTTT | CSAAGVSYEKLFF
many | TRBJ2-5 | TRBV20-1 | . | TGCAGTGCTAGCGGGGGAGAGACCCAGTACTTC | CSASGGETQYF
many | TRBJ2-5 | TRBV7-2 | . | TGTGCCAGCAGCTTAAATGGGGGGGCCTCCGCAGAGACCCAGTACTTC | CASSLNGGASAETQYF
many | TRBJ2-7 | TRBV7-7 | . | TGTGCCAGCAGCTACGGACAGTCCTACGAGCAGTACTTC | CASSYGQSYEQYF
few | TRBJ2-7 | TRBV5-4 | . | TGTGCCAGCAACCCTGCGCCGGGACGGGAGTCCTACGAGCAGTACTTC | CASNPAPGRESYEQYF
many | TRBJ2-1 | TRBV20-1 | . | TGCAGTGCTGCGTGGCTCCTCAACAATGAGCAGTTCTTC | CSAAWLLNNEQFF
many | TRBJ2-2 | TRBV6-1 | TRBD2 | TGTGCCAGCAGTGAACTAGCGGGGGGGCCCGGGGAGCTGTTTTTT | CASSELAGGPGELFF
many | TRBJ2-7 | TRBV6-1 | TRBD1 | TGTGCCAGCAGTGAACCGACAGGGGTTTACGAGCAGTACTTC | CASSEPTGVYEQYF
many | TRBJ1-1 | TRBV15 | . | TGTGCCACCAGCAGAGGGGCAGTCGTTGATAACACTGAAGCTTTCTTT | CATSRGAVVDNTEAFF
many | TRBJ1-3 | TRBV4-1 | . | TGCGCCAGCAGCCAAGTCCGGTCCTCTGGAAACACCATATATTTT | CASSQVRSSGNTIYF
many | TRBJ2-5 | TRBV12-5 | . | TGTGCTAGTGGTTTGACTAGGGCCCCGGTATTCGAGACCCAGTACTTC | CASGLTRAPVFETQYF
many | TRBJ1-6 | TRBV7-2 | . | TGTGCCAGCAGGCCCGACAGAAGCAATTCACCCCTCCACTTT | CASRPDRSNSPLHF
many | TRBJ1-1 | TRBV12-3/TRBV12-4 | . | TGTGCCAGCAGGTCAAACACTGAAGCTTTCTTT | CASRSNTEAFF
many | TRBJ2-2 | TRBV12-3/TRBV12-4 | . | TGTGCCAGCAGTTTAGCTGCTAGGAACACCGGGGAGCTGTTTTTT | CASSLAARNTGELFF
many | TRBJ1-5 | TRBV20-1 | . | TGCAGTGCTGCCGAAGGGGGTGGGCCCCAGCATTTT | CSAAEGGGPQHF
few | TRBJ1-1 | TRBV5-1 | . | TGCGCCAGCAGCTTGGCCGGGGTGACGAACACTGAAGCTTTCTTT | CASSLAGVTNTEAFF
many | TRBJ1-1 | TRBV18 | . | TGTGCCAGCTCACCTTCCGTGGGGGCCCGGACTGAAGCTTTCTTT | CASSPSVGARTEAFF
many | TRBJ1-4 | TRBV7-2 | . | TGTGCCAGCAGGAGGAAGACAAATGAAAAACTGTTTTTT | CASRRKTNEKLFF
many | TRBJ1-1 | TRBV2 | . | TGTGCCAGCAAGTGGGACCTCACTGAAGCTTTCTTT | CASKWDLTEAFF
many | TRBJ2-1 | TRBV20-1 | . | TGCAGTGCTAGAGATGGACGGGGACCCTACAATGAGCAGTTCTTC | CSARDGRGPYNEQFF
many | TRBJ2-1 | TRBV4-3 | TRBD1 | TGCGCCAGCAGCCAAGATGCGGACAGGGACTACAATGAGCAGTTCTTC | CASSQDADRDYNEQFF
many | TRBJ1-4 | TRBV6-6 | TRBD1 | TGTGCCAGCAGTTGGGACAGTCAACTGTTTTTT | CASSWDSQLFF
few | TRBJ2-1 | TRBV5-4 | TRBD2 | TGTGCCAGCAGCTTGGATAGCGGGGTTTACAATGAGCAGTTCTTC | CASSLDSGVYNEQFF
many | TRBJ1-1 | TRBV7-9 | . | TGTGCCAGCAGCTTAGGAGCAGTCACTGAAGCTTTCTTT | CASSLGAVTEAFF
many | TRBJ1-1 | TRBV6-4 | . | TGTGCCAGCAGTAAGGTGGGGGGGAACACTGAAGCTTTCTTT | CASSKVGGNTEAFF
many | TRBJ2-1 | TRBV5-1 | TRBD1 | TGCGCCAGCAGCTCCGGGACAGGGGCCTACAATGAGCAGTTCTTC | CASSSGTGAYNEQFF
many | TRBJ1-3 | TRBV9 | . | TGTGCCAGCAGCGTAGATGGAGTGACTATTGGCGGAAACACCATATATTTT | CASSVDGVTIGGNTIYF
many | TRBJ1-4 | TRBV20-1 | . | TGCAGTGCTAGAGGACAGTCTAATGAAAAACTGTTTTTT | CSARGQSNEKLFF
many | TRBJ1-2 | TRBV29-1 | . | TGCAGCGTTGAAGTTTATCTTAACTATGGCTACACCTTC | CSVEVYLNYGYTF
many | TRBJ1-3 | TRBV4-3 | . | TGCGCCAGCAGCCAAGAACAGGACGGACAGTCTGGAAACACCATATATTTT | CASSQEQDGQSGNTIYF
many | TRBJ2-1 | TRBV6-1 | TRBD2 | TGTGCCAGCAGTGAGAGTAGCGGGGGTCCGGATGAGCAGTTCTTC | CASSESSGGPDEQFF
. | TRBJ1-4 | TRBV18 | . | TGTGCCAGCTCGTCCAGGGGTATTAATGAAAAACTGTTTTTT | CASSSRGINEKLFF
many | TRBJ1-6 | TRBV18 | . | TGTGCCAGCTCACCGGGACCGAGAAATTCACCCCTCCACTTT | CASSPGPRNSPLHF
many | TRBJ2-1 | TRBV7-3 | . | TGTGCCAGCAGCCAAATGGGGTACAATGAGCAGTTCTTC | CASSQMGYNEQFF
many | TRBJ1-1 | TRBV20-1 | TRBD1 | TGCAGTGCTCGACAGGGAGGGACTGAAGCTTTCTTT | CSARQGGTEAFF
once | TRBJ2-7 | TRBV5-5 | . | TGTGCCAGCAGCCTCGGGGTCAACTACGAGCAGTACTTC | CASSLGVNYEQYF
few | TRBJ2-5 | TRBV4-2 | TRBD2 | TGTGCCAGCAGCCAAGCGCCGGGCCATAGCGGGGGCCGACAAGAGACCCAGTACTTC | CASSQAPGHSGGRQETQYF
many | TRBJ2-7 | TRBV7-3 | . | TGTGCCAGCAGCCTCCCCGGGAGCTACGAGCAGTACTTC | CASSLPGSYEQYF
many | TRBJ1-3 | TRBV6-1 | . | TGTGCCAGCAGTGAAGCGGCGGCTGGAAACACCATATATTTT | CASSEAAAGNTIYF
many | TRBJ1-1 | TRBV3-1 | TRBD1 | TGTGCCAGCAGCCAACAGGGGGCTAGCACTGAAGCTTTCTTT | CASSQQGASTEAFF
. | TRBJ2-3 | TRBV18 | . | TGTGCCAGCTCAACGACGGAGACAGATACGCAGTATTTT | CASSTTETDTQYF
many | TRBJ1-1 | TRBV9 | . | TGTGCCAGCAGCGTCCGGGGGGACACTGAAGCTTTCTTT | CASSVRGDTEAFF
many | TRBJ1-2 | TRBV10-3 | . | TGTGCCATCAGTGGTGCAGGGCTCCTAGACCCCCGGGGCTATGGCTACACCTTC | CAISGAGLLDPRGYGYTF
many | TRBJ2-5 | TRBV4-2 | . | TGTGCCAGCAGCCAAGACTGGGGCGGAGAGACCCAGTACTTC | CASSQDWGGETQYF
many | TRBJ2-4 | TRBV20-1 | . | TGCAGTGCTAGAGCGTCACTAGCCAAAAACATTCAGTACTTC | CSARASLAKNIQYF
many | TRBJ2-7 | TRBV12-3/TRBV12-4 | . | TGTGCCAGCAGTTTAGCCGGGACAAACTACGAGCAGTACTTC | CASSLAGTNYEQYF
medium-sized | TRBJ2-5 | TRBV7-2 | TRBD2 | TGTGCCAGCAGCGGGAAGGGACTAGCGGGAGAGACCCAGTACTTC | CASSGKGLAGETQYF
many | TRBJ2-1 | TRBV7-8 | TRBD2 | TGTGCCACCGTAGCGGGGGGGCCGGACAATGAGCAGTTCTTC | CATVAGGPDNEQFF